The 14 T cell receptor beta chains given below trace back to one sample, sequenced in a study of cytomegalovirus exposure and HLA in healthy donors. The primer mix had 60 Vbeta and 13 Jbeta primers. The repertoire was sequenced with immunoSEQ multiplex PCR; TCRdb's copy has only in-frame clones and lacks some. The sample has under 150,000 clones, approximately 73% seen once; the top ten hold approximately 14%. Sequencing was carried out using PBMCs. The origin of the receptors is a human donor in good health.

Concerning this clone: The same CDR3 can be traced to other DNA sequences in this sample. V and J are TRBV5-6 and TRBJ1-2; D is perhaps TRBD1 (5 bases). V gave up 0 bases and J gave up 8 bases, with 11 bases separating them. Per the germline V gene, CDR1 is SGHDT and CDR2 is YYEEEE. The CDR3 runs to 13 residues. CDR3 sequence reads: CASSLGQGGGYTF. The CDR3 coding sequence is TGTGCCAGCAGCTTGGGTCAGGGAGGCGGCTACACCTTC.

The chain links TRBV9 to TRBJ2-1; 8 bases fit TRBD2. This CDR3 spans 15 amino acids. Germline-derived CDR1 and CDR2 are SGDLS and YYNGEE. V shed 0 bases and J 2 bases; nucleotides not matched to a gene: 1. The CDR3 loop reads CASSVELAAYNEQFF. Written as DNA, the CDR3 is TGTGCCAGCAGCGTAGAACTAGCGGCCTACAATGAGCAGTTCTTC.

The rearrangement links TRBV6-5 to TRBJ2-5; perhaps TRBD1 as D (7 bases). This CDR3 spans 14 amino acids. Germline assignment: CDR1 MNHEY and CDR2 SVGAGI. Between the trimmed V and J ends, which lost 7 bases and 1 base, there was a span of 13 bases. The CDR3 region is CASTRRGRQETQYF. The DNA for the CDR3 is TGTGCCAGCACTCGGAGGGGGCGCCAAGAGACCCAGTACTTC.

This chain joins TRBV18 and TRBJ2-1; D possibly corresponds to TRBD2 (6 bases). V lost 2 bases and J 8 bases, leaving 16 bases between the germline ends. Germline CDR1 KGHSH, CDR2 LQKENI. The CDR3 sequence is 15 residues long. The CDR3 region has the DNA TGTGCCAGCTCACCAGGCGGGACCAGGATGGATGAGCAGTTCTTC. Protein: CASSPGGTRMDEQFF.

The V gene is TRBV11-2, the J gene TRBJ2-1; D call uncertain. The V gene lost 1 base and the J gene lost 4 bases, with 8 bases spanning the gap. Germline lookup yields CDR1 SGHAT and CDR2 FQNNGV. This CDR3 has 14 amino acids. The CDR3 here is CASSLVGRYNEQFF. The CDR3 nucleotides read TGTGCCAGCAGCTTAGTAGGCAGGTACAATGAGCAGTTCTTC.

V gene TRBV6-1 combines with J gene TRBJ1-3; D is possibly TRBD1 (6 bases). CDR3 length equals 17 residues. V was trimmed by 1 base and J by 5 bases, leaving 18 bases between them. CDR1 is MNHNS and CDR2 is SASEGT in the germline V gene. The CDR3 region is CASSEEGTGFFRNTIYF. The CDR3 nucleotides read TGTGCCAGCAGTGAAGAGGGAACAGGGTTTTTCAGAAACACCATATATTTT.

The V gene is TRBV5-1, the J gene TRBJ2-1, with D tentatively TRBD1 (5 bases). The germline V gene has CDR1 SGHRS and CDR2 YFSETQ. This CDR3 region has 15 residues. Trimming shortened V by 8 bases and J by 0 bases, and 15 bases separated the two germline ends. The CDR3 region is CASFLGPSSYNEQFF. The DNA of the CDR3 is TGCGCCAGTTTTTTGGGGCCAAGCTCCTACAATGAGCAGTTCTTC.

This clone was seen a handful of times. The gene calls are TRBV10-2 and TRBJ2-7; D might be TRBD1 (6 bases). Germline lookup yields CDR1 WSHSY and CDR2 SAAADI. Trimming pared 8 bases from V and 0 bases from J, leaving 11 bases between. The length of the CDR3 is 13 residues. In DNA, the CDR3 is TGCGCCAGCCGAGGACAGAGCTCCTACGAGCAGTACTTC. It encodes CASRGQSSYEQYF.

This chain uses TRBV11-2 with TRBJ2-1; 10 bases are shared with TRBD2. Germline lookup yields CDR1 SGHAT and CDR2 FQNNGV. The CDR3 runs 14 residues. V gave up 8 bases and J gave up 7 bases; unmatched junction bases: 8. As DNA, the CDR3 is TGTGCCAGCGGCGAGCGGGGGGGCTTGAATGAGCAGTTCTTC. Amino acid sequence: CASGERGGLNEQFF.

The chain recombines TRBV19 with TRBJ1-1, with 7 nucleotides matching TRBD1. Trimming at V came to 5 bases and at J to 1 base, leaving 7 bases not matched to a gene. The germline V gene encodes CDR1 LNHDA and CDR2 SQIVND (reference sequence). This CDR3 region has 15 residues. CDR3 loop: CASSAPGGWNTEAFF. The CDR3 bases are TGTGCCAGTAGTGCCCCAGGGGGGTGGAACACTGAAGCTTTCTTT. The full variable domain, completed using reference TRBV19 and TRBJ1-1, is DGGITQSPKYLFRKEGQNVTLSCEQNLNHDAMYWYRQDPGQGLRLIYYSQIVNDFQKGDIAEGYSVSREKKESFPLTVTSAQKNPTAFYLCASSAPGGWNTEAFFGQGTRLTVV.

The chain is built from TRBV19 and TRBJ1-5, with TRBD1 matching over 7 bases. V trimming: 6 bases; J trimming: 9 bases; junction bases outside the gene matches: 14. This CDR3 comprises 15 residues. Germline V CDR1 and CDR2: LNHDA, SQIVND (reference sequence). CDR3 coding DNA: TGTGCCAGTAGACTGTCCGGGACAGAATTCTCGCCCCAGCATTTT. Its translation is CASRLSGTEFSPQHF.

The chain joins TRBV25-1 to TRBJ2-3; 11 bases align to TRBD2. V was pared by 9 bases and J by 2 bases, with 10 bases of the junction left unmatched. The germline V gene has CDR1 MGHDK and CDR2 SYGVNS. This CDR3 spans 16 amino acids. DNA of the CDR3: TGTGCCAGTAGACTAGCGGGGACCGAGGACACAGATACGCAGTATTTT. Its translation is CASRLAGTEDTDTQYF.

This chain links TRBV28 with TRBJ2-5; the match to TRBD1 covers 10 bases. The CDR3 has 15 amino acids. Trimming took 6 bases from V and 7 from J; bases not matched to a gene: 11. Germline lookup yields CDR1 MDHEN and CDR2 SYDVKM. This chain's CDR3 is CASRIPGQGPGTQYF. CDR3 nucleotide sequence: TGTGCCAGCAGGATTCCGGGACAGGGGCCCGGGACCCAGTACTTC.

The chain combines TRBV19 with TRBJ2-4; tentative D call: TRBD2 (5 bases). The CDR3 covers 12 residues. Trimming took 7 bases from V and 8 from J, leaving 12 bases between them. Per germline, CDR1 LNHDA and CDR2 SQIVND (reference sequence). The CDR3 coding sequence is TGTGCCAGTACCCGATCCGGGGACATTCAGTACTTC. Its protein is CASTRSGDIQYF. The whole variable domain, filled in from reference TRBV19 and TRBJ2-4, reads DGGITQSPKYLFRKEGQNVTLSCEQNLNHDAMYWYRQDPGQGLRLIYYSQIVNDFQKGDIAEGYSVSREKKESFPLTVTSAQKNPTAFYLCASTRSGDIQYFGAGTRLSVL.